This T cell receptor (beta chain) originates from a study of T-cell memory formation after mild COVID-19 (dated by TCRdb to 2020 to 2022). Broadly, across the study: TCR sequence clusters from the two donors were found to be largely donor specific. Longitudinal TCRalpha and TCRbeta repertoire sequencing tracked T-cell clones expanding and contracting after mild COVID-19 in a couple of donors. Two young, previously healthy adult volunteers, one female and one male, were included in the cohort.

Overall study results and their limits: Only two mild cases were covered by the study, and larger cohorts that include severe cases with pre-infection samples were considered necessary. Clones that contracted from day 15 to 85 showed balanced CD4/CD8 phenotypes, whereas a second wave of clones that expanded from day 15 to 37 leaned towards CD4+. Some responding clones were detected in pre-infection memory, which suggested that pre-existing cross-reactive memory T cells had joined the SARS-CoV-2 response. Contracting CD4+ clones appeared mostly in the CM and EM memory subsets, whereas CD8+ clones were enriched in EMRA. Whether the second-wave clones peaking on day 37 were SARS-CoV-2 specific was not confirmed.

Reads for this sample came from an Illumina NovaSeq 6000. cDNA libraries for TCRalpha and TCRbeta were prepared by 5'RACE using constant-segment primers, with sample barcodes and unique molecular identifiers added. RNA was extracted from every sample with Trizol reagent. Amplification of the libraries took two PCR steps, and the second step added a second sample barcode plus Illumina TruSeq adapters. Libraries were sequenced on an Illumina NovaSeq with 2 x 150 bp paired-end reads. Per the authors' processing: Reads were demultiplexed and collapsed into UMI-guided consensus sequences with migec v1.2.7. Using mixcr v2.1.11, the UMI consensuses were aligned to TRA and TRB V and J templates and assembled into clonotypes. A clonotype was counted as expanded or contracted only if both edgeR and NoisET called the change significant, with noise models trained on biological replicates. For edgeR calls, a false discovery rate-adjusted p below 0.01 and a log2 fold-change threshold of 1 were applied. As an exploratory analysis of dynamics, max-normalized trajectories of the 1000 most abundant clonotypes were examined by PCA with hierarchical clustering. Separately sequenced CD4+ and CD8+ repertoires were used to assign the CD4 or CD8 phenotype of responding clones. TCRdb reprocessing: public reads trimmed at Q25 with fastp, clones called with MiXCR, in-frame beta chains kept. Each record represents a unique CDR3 protein, reported with the most common genes and DNA among its rows. These V and J calls rely on TCRdb rather than the paper's analysis. Present in this sample are under 400,000 distinct CDR3 sequences, roughly 21% of which were seen just once. Around 12% of the sample lies in the top ten.

Ficoll-Paque density gradient centrifugation was the method used to isolate PBMCs. Sequences DFQATT (CDR1) and SNEGSKA (CDR2) are obtained from the germline V gene (reference sequence). The CDR3 goes from the cysteine to the phenylalanine over 13 residues. Just the 39-base CDR3 DNA is kept, in frame starting at base 1. In this sample, this clonotype turned up a few times. Its antigen target is currently unknown. Base quality data are lacking; no much larger clone is found one base away. The receptor was derived from an adult woman who had mild COVID-19 (a few samples of this study predate the infection). The sample titles of this study are shuffled in the database, so cell type and time point are left out; the donor was told from shared clones. Specimen: PBMCs or a T cell subset sorted from them (not recorded which). The V and J genes are TRBV20-1 and TRBJ2-1, with a weak D call of TRBD2 (6 bases match). In nucleotide form, the sequence is TGCAGCTTAGCAAGCCCGACCGGGAGTGAGCAGTTCTTC. Its translation is CSLASPTGSEQFF.